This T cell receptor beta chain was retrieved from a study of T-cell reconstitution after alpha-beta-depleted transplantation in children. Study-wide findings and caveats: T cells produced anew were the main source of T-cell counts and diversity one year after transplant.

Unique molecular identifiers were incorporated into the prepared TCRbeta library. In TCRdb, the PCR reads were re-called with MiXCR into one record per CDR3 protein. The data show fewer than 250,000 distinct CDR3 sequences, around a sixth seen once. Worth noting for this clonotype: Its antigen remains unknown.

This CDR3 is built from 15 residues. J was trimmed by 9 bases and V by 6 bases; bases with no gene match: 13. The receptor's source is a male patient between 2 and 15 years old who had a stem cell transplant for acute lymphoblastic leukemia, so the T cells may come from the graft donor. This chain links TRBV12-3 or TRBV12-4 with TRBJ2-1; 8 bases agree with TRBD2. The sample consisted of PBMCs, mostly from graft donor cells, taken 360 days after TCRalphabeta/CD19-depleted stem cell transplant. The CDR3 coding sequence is TGTGCCAGCAGGGAGCCGGGACTAGTTGAGCGTGAGCAGTTCTTC. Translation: CASREPGLVEREQFF.